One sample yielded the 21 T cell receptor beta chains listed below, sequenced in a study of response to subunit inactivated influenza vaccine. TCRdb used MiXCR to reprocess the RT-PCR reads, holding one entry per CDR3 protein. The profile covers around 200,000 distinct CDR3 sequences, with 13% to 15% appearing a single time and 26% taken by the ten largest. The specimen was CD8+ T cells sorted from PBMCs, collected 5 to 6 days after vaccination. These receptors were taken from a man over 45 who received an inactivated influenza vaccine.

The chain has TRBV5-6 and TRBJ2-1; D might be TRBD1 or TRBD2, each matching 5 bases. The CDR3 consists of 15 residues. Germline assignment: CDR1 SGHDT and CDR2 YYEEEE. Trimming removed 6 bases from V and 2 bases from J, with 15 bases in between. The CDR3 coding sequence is TGTGCCAGCATGGGACGACAGCGAACCTACAATGAGCAGTTCTTC. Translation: CASMGRQRTYNEQFF.

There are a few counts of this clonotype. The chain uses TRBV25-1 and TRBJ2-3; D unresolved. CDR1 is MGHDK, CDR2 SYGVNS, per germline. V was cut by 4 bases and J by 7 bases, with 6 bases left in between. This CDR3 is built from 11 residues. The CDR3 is CASSAGNTQYF. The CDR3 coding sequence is TGTGCCAGCAGTGCAGGAAATACGCAGTATTTT.

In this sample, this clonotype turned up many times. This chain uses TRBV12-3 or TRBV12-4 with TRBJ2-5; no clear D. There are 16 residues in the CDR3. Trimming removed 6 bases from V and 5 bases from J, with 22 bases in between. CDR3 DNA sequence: TGTGCCAGCAGCAATTCTCCCGGGCCTCCGGTTGAGACCCAGTACTTC. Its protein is CASSNSPGPPVETQYF.

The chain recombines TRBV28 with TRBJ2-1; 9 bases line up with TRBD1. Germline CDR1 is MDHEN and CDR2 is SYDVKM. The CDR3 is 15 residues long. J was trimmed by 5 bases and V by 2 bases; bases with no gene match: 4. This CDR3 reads CASSLGTGIDNEQFF. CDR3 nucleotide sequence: TGTGCCAGCAGTTTAGGGACAGGGATTGACAATGAGCAGTTCTTC.

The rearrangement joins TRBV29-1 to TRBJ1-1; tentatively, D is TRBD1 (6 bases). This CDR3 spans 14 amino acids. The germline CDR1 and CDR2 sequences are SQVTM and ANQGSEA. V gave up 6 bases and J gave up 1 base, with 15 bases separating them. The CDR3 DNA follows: TGCAGCGTAAGATCCGGGACAACGAACACTGAAGCTTTCTTT. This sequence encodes CSVRSGTTNTEAFF.

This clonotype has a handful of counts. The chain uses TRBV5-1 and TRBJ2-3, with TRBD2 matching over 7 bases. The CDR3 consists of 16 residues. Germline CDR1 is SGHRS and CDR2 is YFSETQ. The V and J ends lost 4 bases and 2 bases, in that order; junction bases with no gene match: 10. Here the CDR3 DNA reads TGCGCCAGCAGCCTGGGATCAGCGGGGTTCACAGATACGCAGTATTTT. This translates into CASSLGSAGFTDTQYF.

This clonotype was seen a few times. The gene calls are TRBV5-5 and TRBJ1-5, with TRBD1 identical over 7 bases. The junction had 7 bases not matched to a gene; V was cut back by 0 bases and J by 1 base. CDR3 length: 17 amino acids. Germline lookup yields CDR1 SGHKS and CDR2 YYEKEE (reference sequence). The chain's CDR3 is CASSLAGTVGSNQPQHF. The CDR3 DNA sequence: TGTGCCAGCAGCTTGGCCGGGACAGTGGGAAGCAATCAGCCCCAGCATTTT.

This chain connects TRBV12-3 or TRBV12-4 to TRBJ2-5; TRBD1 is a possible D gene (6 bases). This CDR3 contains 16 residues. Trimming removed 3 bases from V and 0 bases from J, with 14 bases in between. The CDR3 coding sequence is TGTGCCAGCAGTTTCTCAGGGGACCAGTACCAAGAGACCCAGTACTTC. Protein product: CASSFSGDQYQETQYF.

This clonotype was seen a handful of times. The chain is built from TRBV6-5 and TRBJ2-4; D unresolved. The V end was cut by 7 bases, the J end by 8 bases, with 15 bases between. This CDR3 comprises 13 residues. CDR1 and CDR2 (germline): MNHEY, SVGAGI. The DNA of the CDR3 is TGTGCCAGCACCCAAGACTCGGTGGACATTCAGTACTTC. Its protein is CASTQDSVDIQYF.

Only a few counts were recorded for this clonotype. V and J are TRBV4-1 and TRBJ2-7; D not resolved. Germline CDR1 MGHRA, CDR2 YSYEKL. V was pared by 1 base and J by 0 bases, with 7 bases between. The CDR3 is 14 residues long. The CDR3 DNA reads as TGCGCCAGCAGCCAAGGACTCACCTCCTACGAGCAGTACTTC. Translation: CASSQGLTSYEQYF.

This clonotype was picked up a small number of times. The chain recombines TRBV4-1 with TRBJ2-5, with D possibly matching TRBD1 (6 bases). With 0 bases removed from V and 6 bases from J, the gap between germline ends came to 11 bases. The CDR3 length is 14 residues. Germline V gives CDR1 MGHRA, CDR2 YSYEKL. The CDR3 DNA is TGCGCCAGCAGCCAAGACCCCAGGGGAAAGACCCAGTACTTC. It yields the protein CASSQDPRGKTQYF.

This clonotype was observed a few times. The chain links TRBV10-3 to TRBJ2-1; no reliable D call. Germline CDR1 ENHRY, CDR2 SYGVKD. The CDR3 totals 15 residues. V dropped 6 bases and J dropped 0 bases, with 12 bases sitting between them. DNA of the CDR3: TGTGCCATCAGCGAGGACCGAAGCTCCTACAATGAGCAGTTCTTC. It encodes CAISEDRSSYNEQFF.

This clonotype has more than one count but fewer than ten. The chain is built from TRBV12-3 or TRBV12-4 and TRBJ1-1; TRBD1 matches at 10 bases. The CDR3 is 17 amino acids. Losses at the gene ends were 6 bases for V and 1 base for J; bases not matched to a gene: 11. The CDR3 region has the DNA TGTGCCAGCAGGCTTAGGCCCCGACAGGGGGCGAACACTGAAGCTTTCTTT. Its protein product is CASRLRPRQGANTEAFF.

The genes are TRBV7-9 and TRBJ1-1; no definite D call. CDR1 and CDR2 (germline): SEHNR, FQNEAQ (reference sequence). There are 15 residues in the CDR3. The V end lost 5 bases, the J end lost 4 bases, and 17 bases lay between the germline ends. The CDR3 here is CASSNGVGLSTEAFF. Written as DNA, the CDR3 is TGTGCCAGCAGCAACGGGGTGGGGTTGAGCACTGAAGCTTTCTTT. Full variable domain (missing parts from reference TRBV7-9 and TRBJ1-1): DTGVSQNPRHKITKRGQNVTFRCDPISEHNRLYWYRQTLGQGPEFLTYFQNEAQLEKSRLLSDRFSAERPKGSFSTLEIQRTEQGDSAMYLCASSNGVGLSTEAFFGQGTRLTVV.

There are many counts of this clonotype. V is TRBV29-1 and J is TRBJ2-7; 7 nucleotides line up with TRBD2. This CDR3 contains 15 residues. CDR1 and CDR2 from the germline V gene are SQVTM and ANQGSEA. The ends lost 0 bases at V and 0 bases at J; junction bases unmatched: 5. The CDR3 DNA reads TGCAGCGTTGAAGACTGGCGGGGGAGCTCCTACGAGCAGTACTTC. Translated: CSVEDWRGSSYEQYF.

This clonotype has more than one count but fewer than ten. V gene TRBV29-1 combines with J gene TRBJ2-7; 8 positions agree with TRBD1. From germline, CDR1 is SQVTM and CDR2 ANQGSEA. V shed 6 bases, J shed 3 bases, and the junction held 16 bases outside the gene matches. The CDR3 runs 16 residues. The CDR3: CSVAGGGPLLGYEQYF. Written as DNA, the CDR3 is TGCAGCGTGGCAGGGGGCGGCCCCCTTTTAGGCTACGAGCAGTACTTC.

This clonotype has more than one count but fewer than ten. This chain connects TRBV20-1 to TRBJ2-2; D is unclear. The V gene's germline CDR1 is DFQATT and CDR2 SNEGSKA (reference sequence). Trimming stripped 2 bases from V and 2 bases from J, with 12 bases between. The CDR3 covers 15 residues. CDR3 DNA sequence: TGCAGTGCTAGACCTAGGGTTCTTAACACCGGGGAGCTGTTTTTT. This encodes CSARPRVLNTGELFF.

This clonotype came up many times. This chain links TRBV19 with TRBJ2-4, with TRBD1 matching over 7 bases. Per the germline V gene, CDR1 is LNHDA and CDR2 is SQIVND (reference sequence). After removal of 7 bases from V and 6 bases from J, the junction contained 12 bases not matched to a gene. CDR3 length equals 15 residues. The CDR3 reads CASTLKGSGGNIQYF. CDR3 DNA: TGTGCCAGTACCCTGAAGGGGTCAGGGGGAAACATTCAGTACTTC.

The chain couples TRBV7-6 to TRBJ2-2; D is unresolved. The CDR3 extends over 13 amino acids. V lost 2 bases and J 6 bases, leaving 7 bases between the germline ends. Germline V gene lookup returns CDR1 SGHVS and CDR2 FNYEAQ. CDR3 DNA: TGTGCCAGCAGCTTAATCCGGTCCGGGGAGCTGTTTTTT. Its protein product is CASSLIRSGELFF.

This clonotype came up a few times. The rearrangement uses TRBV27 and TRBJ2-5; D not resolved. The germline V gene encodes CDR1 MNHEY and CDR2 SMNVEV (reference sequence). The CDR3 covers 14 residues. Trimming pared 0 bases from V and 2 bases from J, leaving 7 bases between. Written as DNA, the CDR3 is TGTGCCAGCAGTTTATCTTGGCAGCAAGAGACCCAGTACTTC. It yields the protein CASSLSWQQETQYF.

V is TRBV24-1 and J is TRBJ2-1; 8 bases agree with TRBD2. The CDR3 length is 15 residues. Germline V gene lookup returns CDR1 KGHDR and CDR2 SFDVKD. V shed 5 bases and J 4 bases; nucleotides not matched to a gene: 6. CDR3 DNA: TGTGCCACCAGTGCCAAGGGACTAGTTTACAATGAGCAGTTCTTC. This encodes CATSAKGLVYNEQFF.